This T cell receptor (beta chain) comes out of a study of blood T cell repertoires in COVID-19. Whole-study context: Donors in the United States, Italy and Spain gave samples during acute or convalescent COVID-19. The analysed material was cDNA or gDNA that came from T cells, B-cell-depleted T cells, or PBMCs.

Trimming cost V 3 bases and J 9 bases, with 19 bases left between them. The CDR3 length is 15 residues. Germline CDR1 is SGDLS and CDR2 is YYNGEE. In the authors' methods: Counts of nucleated cells, estimated from reference gene primer amplification, were obtained. Some clones are missing from TCRdb's copy, which holds only in-frame ones; the method was immunoSEQ multiplex PCR. Clone size and the V and J calls come from that table; the DNA yielded D and trimming. This sample has about 43,000 clones; roughly 89% occur once, and the top ten carry approximately 15%. The chain employs TRBV9 and TRBJ2-1; possibly TRBD1 for D (5 bases). The specimen sequenced was peripheral blood. This TCR was recovered from a man aged 55 to 69 with active COVID-19. The CDR3, as DNA: TGTGCCAGCAGCGCAGGACATTCGTCAAACGGTGAGCAGTTCTTC. Translation gives CASSAGHSSNGEQFF.